This TCR beta chain is from a study of beta chain features in type 1 diabetes. Overall study results and limits: TCRB rearrangement may or may not be influenced by HLA type; here this remained unresolved. Shorter TCRB CDR3s, moderately but significantly so, marked every one of the four CD4+ subsets in Type 1 diabetes patients.

Expressed TCRB transcripts were sequenced because the entire RNA isolate underwent reverse transcription. TCRdb keeps only in-frame clones here, not all; method: immunoSEQ multiplex PCR. The profile shows about 170,000 clones, around 8% of them singletons. In the case of this clone: As yet, its antigen is unknown.

V was trimmed by 3 bases and J by 1 base, leaving 9 bases between them. This CDR3 region has 14 residues. CDR1 is SQVTM and CDR2 is ANQGSEA in the germline V gene. The source is a woman aged 40 to 50 with type 1 diabetes. This chain connects TRBV29-1 to TRBJ1-4; D may be TRBD1 (5 bases). Sequencing was performed on central memory CD4+ T cells from blood. Here the CDR3 DNA reads TGCAGCGTTGAGTCCGGGGGAACTAATGAAAAACTGTTTTTT. Its protein is CSVESGGTNEKLFF.